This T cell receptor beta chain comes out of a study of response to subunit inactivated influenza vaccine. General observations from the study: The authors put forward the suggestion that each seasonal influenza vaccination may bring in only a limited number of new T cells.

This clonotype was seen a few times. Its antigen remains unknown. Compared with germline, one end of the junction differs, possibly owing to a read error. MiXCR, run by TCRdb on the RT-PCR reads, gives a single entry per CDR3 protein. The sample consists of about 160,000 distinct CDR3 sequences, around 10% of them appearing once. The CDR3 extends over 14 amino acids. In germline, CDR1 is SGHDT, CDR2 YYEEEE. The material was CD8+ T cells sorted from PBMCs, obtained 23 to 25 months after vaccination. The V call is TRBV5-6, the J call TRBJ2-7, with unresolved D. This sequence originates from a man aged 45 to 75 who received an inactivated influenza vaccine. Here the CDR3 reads CASSFWPPPARLNF. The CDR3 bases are TGTGCCAGCAGCTTTTGGCCACCCCCGGCGCGACTGAACTTC. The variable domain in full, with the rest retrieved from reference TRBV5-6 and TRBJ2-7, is DAGVTQSPTHLIKTRGQQVTLRCSPKSGHDTVSWYQQALGQGPQFIFQYYEEEERQRGNFPDRFSGHQFPNYSSELNVNALLLGDSALYLCASSFWPPPARLNFGPGTRLTVT.